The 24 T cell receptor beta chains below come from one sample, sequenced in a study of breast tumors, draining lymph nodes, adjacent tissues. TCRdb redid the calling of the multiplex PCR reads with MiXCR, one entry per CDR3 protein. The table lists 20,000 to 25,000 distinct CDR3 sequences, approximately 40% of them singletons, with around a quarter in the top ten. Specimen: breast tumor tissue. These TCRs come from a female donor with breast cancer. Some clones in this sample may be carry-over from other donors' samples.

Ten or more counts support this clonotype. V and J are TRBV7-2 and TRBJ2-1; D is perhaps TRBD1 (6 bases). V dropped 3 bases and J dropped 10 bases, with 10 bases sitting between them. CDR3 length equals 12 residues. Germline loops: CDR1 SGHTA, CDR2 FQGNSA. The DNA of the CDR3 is TGTGCCAGCAGCTTTACAGGGTTGGAGCAGTTCTTC. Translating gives CASSFTGLEQFF.

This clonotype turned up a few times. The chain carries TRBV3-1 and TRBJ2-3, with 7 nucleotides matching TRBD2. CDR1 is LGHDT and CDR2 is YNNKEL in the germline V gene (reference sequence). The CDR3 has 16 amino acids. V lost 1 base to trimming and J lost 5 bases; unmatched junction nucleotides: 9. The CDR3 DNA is TGTGCCAGCAGCCAAGCGGGTGGTGGGAGGGGAGATACGCAGTATTTT. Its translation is CASSQAGGGRGDTQYF.

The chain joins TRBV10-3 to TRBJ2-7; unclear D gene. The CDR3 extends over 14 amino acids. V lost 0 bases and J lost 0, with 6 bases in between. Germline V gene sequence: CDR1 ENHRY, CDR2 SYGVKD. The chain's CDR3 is CAISESPSSYEQYF. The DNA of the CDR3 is TGTGCCATCAGTGAGTCACCTAGCTCCTACGAGCAGTACTTC.

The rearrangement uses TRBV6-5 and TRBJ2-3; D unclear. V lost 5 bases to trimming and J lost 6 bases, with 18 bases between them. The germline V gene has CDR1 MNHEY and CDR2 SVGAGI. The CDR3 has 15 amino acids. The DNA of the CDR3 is TGTGCCAGCAGTCGGCCACCGTCTATCGGCGATACGCAGTATTTT. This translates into CASSRPPSIGDTQYF.

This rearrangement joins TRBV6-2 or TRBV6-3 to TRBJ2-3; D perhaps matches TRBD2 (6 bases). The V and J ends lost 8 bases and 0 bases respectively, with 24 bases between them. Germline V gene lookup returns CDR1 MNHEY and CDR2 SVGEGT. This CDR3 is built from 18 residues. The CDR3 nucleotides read TGTGCCAGCCGGGCGGGAACCCGATCTCCTTATAGCACAGATACGCAGTATTTT. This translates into CASRAGTRSPYSTDTQYF.

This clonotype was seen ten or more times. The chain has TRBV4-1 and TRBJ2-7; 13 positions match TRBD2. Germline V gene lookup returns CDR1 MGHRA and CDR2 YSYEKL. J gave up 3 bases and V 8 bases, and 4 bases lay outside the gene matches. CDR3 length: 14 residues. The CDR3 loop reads CASSGLAGDYEQYF. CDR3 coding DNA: TGCGCCAGCTCCGGACTAGCGGGGGACTACGAGCAGTACTTC.

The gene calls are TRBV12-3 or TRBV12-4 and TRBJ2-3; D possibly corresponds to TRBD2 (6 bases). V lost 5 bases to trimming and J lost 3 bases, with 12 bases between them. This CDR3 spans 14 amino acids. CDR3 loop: CASSLGLGTDTQYF. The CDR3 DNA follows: TGTGCCAGCAGTCTGGGACTGGGGACAGATACGCAGTATTTT.

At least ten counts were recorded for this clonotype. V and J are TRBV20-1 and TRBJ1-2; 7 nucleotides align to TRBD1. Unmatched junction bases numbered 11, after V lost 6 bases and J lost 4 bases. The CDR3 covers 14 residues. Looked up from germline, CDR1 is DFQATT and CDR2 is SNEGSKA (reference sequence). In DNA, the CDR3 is TGCAGTGCCACCGACAGGGCTGGGAGCTATGGCTACACCTTC. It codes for CSATDRAGSYGYTF.

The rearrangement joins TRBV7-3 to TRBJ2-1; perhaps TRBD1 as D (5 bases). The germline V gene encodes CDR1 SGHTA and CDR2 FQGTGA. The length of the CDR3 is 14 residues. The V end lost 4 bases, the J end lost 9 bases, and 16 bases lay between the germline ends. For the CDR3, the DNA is TGTGCCAGCAGCTACGCAGGGAATTTAGGTGAGCAGTTCTTC. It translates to CASSYAGNLGEQFF.

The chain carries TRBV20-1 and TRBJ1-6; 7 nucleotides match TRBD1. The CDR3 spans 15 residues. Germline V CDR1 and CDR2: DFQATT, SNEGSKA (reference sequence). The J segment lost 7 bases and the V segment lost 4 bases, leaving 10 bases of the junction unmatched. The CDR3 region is CSAKPRDSRNSPLHF. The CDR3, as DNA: TGCAGTGCTAAGCCCCGGGACAGTCGCAATTCACCCCTCCACTTT.

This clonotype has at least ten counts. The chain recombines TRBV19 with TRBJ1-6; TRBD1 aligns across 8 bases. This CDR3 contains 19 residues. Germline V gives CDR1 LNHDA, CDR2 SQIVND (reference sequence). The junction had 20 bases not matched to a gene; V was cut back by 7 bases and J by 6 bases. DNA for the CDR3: TGTGCCAGTATGCCCAGACAGGGGACCCGGTACCGGACTAATTCACCCCTCCACTTT. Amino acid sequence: CASMPRQGTRYRTNSPLHF.

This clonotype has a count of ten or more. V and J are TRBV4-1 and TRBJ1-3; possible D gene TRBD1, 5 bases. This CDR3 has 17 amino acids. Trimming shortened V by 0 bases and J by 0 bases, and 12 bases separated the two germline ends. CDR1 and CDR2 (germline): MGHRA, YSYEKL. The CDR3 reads CASSQDLRGHSGNTIYF. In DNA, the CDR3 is TGCGCCAGCAGCCAAGACCTTCGGGGCCACTCTGGAAACACCATATATTTT.

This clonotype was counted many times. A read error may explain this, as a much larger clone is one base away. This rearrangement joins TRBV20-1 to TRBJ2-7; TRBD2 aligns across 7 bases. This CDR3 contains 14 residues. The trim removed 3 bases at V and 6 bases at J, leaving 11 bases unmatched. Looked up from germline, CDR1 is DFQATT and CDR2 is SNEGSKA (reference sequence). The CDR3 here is CSARDPSGHSEQYF. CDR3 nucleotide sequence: TGCAGTGCTAGGGACCCTAGCGGCCACTCCGAGCAGTACTTC.

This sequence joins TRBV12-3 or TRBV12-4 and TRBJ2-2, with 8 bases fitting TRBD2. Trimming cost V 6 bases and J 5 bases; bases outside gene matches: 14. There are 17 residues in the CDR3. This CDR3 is CASRSWLPGGGTGELFF. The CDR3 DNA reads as TGTGCCAGCAGGTCGTGGCTACCGGGGGGGGGGACCGGGGAGCTGTTTTTT.

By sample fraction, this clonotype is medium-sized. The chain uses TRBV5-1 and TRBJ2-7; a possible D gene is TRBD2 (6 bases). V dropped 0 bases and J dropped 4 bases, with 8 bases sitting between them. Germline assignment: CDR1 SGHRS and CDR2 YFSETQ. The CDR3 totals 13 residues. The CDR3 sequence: CASSLDGRYEQYF. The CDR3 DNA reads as TGCGCCAGCAGCTTGGATGGGAGGTACGAGCAGTACTTC.

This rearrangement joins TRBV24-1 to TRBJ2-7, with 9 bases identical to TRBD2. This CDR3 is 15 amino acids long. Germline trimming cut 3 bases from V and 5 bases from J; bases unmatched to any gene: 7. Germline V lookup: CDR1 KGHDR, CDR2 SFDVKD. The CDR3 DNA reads TGTGCCACCAGTGATCCAAGCGGGAGGAACCACGAGCAGTACTTC. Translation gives CATSDPSGRNHEQYF.

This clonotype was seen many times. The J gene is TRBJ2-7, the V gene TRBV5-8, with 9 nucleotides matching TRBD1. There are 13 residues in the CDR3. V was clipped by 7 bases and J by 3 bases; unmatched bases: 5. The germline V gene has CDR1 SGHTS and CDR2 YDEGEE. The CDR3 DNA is TGTGCCAGCGAAAGACAGGGGGTCTACGAGCAGTACTTC. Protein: CASERQGVYEQYF.

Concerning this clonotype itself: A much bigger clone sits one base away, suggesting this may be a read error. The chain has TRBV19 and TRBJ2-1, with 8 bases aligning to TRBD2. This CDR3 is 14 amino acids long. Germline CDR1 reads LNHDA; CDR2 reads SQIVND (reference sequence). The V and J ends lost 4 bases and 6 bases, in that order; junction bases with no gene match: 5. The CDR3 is CASSNIAGTNEQFF. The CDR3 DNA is TGTGCCAGTAGTAATATAGCGGGAACCAATGAGCAGTTCTTC.

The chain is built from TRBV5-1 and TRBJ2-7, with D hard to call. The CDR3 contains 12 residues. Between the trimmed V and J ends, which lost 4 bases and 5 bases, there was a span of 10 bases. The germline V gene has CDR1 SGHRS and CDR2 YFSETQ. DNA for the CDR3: TGCGCCAGCAGCCTGGGGTTCCACGAGCAGTACTTC. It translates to CASSLGFHEQYF.

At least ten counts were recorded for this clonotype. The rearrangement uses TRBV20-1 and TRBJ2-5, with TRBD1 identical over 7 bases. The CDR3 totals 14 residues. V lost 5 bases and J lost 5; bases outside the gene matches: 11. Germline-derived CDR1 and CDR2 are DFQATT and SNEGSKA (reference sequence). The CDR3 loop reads CSAATGWGQETQYF. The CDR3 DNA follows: TGCAGTGCTGCTACAGGGTGGGGACAGGAGACCCAGTACTTC.

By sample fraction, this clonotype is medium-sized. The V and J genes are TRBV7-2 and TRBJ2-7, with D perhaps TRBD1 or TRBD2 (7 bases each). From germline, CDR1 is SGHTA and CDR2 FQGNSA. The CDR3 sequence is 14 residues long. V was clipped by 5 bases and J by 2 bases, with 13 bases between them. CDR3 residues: CASSLQGGTYEQYF. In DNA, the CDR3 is TGTGCCAGCAGCCTGCAGGGGGGGACCTACGAGCAGTACTTC.

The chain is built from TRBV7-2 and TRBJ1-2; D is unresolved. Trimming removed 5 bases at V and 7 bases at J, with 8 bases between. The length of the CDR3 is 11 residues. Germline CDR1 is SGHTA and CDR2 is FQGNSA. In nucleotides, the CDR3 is TGTGCCAGCAGCCCGCGAGTTGGCTACACCTTC. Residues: CASSPRVGYTF.

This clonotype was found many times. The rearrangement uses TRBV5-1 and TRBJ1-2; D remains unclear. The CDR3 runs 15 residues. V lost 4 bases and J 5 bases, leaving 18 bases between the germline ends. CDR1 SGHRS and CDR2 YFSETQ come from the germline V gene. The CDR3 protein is CASSPIERTTYGYTF. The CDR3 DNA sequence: TGCGCCAGCAGCCCCATTGAGAGGACGACTTATGGCTACACCTTC.

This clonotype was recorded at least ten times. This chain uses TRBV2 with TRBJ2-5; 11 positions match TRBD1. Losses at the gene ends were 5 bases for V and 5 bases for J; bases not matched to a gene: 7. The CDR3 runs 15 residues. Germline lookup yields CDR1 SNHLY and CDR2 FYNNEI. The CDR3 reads CASSWDRGRPETQYF. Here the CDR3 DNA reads TGTGCCAGCAGTTGGGACAGGGGGAGGCCGGAGACCCAGTACTTC. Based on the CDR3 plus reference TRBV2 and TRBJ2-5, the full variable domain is EPEVTQTPSHQVTQMGQEVILRCVPISNHLYFYWYRQILGQKVEFLVSFYNNEISEKSEIFDDQFSVERPDGSNFTLKIRSTKLEDSAMYFCASSWDRGRPETQYFGPGTRLLVL.